This T cell receptor beta chain derives from a study of OX40 agonist ivuxolimab in advanced cancers. For this clone: The antigen is undetermined.

The study's findings and limits: Both CD4+ and CD8+ T cell populations in blood had undergone clonal expansion by week 6 at 0.1 to 3.0 mg/kg.

The protocol was immunoSEQ multiplex PCR, while the TCRdb copy is restricted to in-frame clones and leaves out a portion. The sample carries tens of thousands of clones, around 85% recorded once. The CDR3 totals 14 residues. Trimming pared 1 base from V and 6 bases from J, leaving 14 bases between. Germline values: CDR1 SGHDT, CDR2 YYEEEE. The TCR originated in an adult with an advanced solid tumor such as melanoma, head and neck, liver or kidney cancer. V usage is TRBV5-6 and J usage is TRBJ2-7, with D perhaps matching TRBD2 (5 bases). Here the sequenced sample was CD4+ or CD8+ T cells sorted from blood, taken in a trial of the OX40 agonist ivuxolimab. The CDR3 region is CASSLRQTRGEQYF. The CDR3, as DNA: TGTGCCAGCAGCTTGCGTCAAACCCGGGGCGAGCAGTACTTC.